These 27 T cell receptor beta chains came from one sample sequenced in a study of molecular identifiers for immune sequencing clone quantification. TCRdb re-analysed the PCR reads in MiXCR, keeping a single row per CDR3 protein. The sample shows under 600,000 distinct CDR3 sequences, about a fifth of them seen only once. What was sequenced was naive CD8+ T cells from blood, with Jurkat cell RNA spiked in. Stated subset: FACS-sorted CD8+CD4-CCR7+CD45RA+ naive T cells. These receptors were taken from a human donor in good health. Some libraries in this study had Jurkat cell RNA spiked in.

As concerns this clonotype: This could be a read error, since a much larger clone is one nucleotide away. The rearrangement uses TRBV2 and TRBJ2-3; 8 bases are shared with TRBD2. Trimming cost V 7 bases and J 6 bases; bases outside gene matches: 6. The CDR3 spans 13 residues. CDR1 is SNHLY, CDR2 FYNNEI, per germline. The DNA of the CDR3 is TGTGCCAGCAAAAGGCGGGGGGTGGATACGCAGTATTTT. Its translation: CASKRRGVDTQYF.

V is TRBV12-3 or TRBV12-4 and J is TRBJ2-1; D possibly corresponds to TRBD2 (7 bases). V lost 5 bases to trimming and J lost 6 bases, with 17 bases between them. This CDR3 has 15 residues. CDR3: CASSPLWGGVNEQFF. The CDR3 DNA reads TGTGCCAGCAGTCCGTTATGGGGGGGCGTCAATGAGCAGTTCTTC.

This clonotype was counted at least ten times. This sequence joins TRBV4-3 and TRBJ2-7; 11 nucleotides line up with TRBD2. J lost 0 bases, V lost 4 bases, and 5 bases had no gene match. Germline values: CDR1 LGHNA, CDR2 YSLEER. The CDR3 spans 16 residues. This chain's CDR3 is CASSLGLAGSSYEQYF. The DNA of the CDR3 is TGCGCCAGCAGCCTAGGACTAGCGGGTAGCTCCTACGAGCAGTACTTC.

This chain connects TRBV2 to TRBJ2-3; tentatively, D is TRBD1 (6 bases). With 1 base removed from V and 5 bases from J, the gap between germline ends came to 10 bases. Germline CDR1 reads SNHLY; CDR2 reads FYNNEI. The CDR3 totals 14 residues. This CDR3 is CASSEGGLVDTQYF. In nucleotides, the CDR3 is TGTGCCAGCAGTGAAGGGGGGCTTGTAGATACGCAGTATTTT.

This clonotype was detected many times. The V and J genes are TRBV27 and TRBJ2-1, with 9 bases fitting TRBD1. The V gene's germline CDR1 is MNHEY and CDR2 SMNVEV (reference sequence). The CDR3 is 14 amino acids. V shed 3 bases, J shed 9 bases, and the junction held 6 bases outside the gene matches. CDR3 amino acids: CASSFGTGNSEQFF. As DNA, the CDR3 is TGTGCCAGCAGTTTTGGGACAGGGAATTCTGAGCAGTTCTTC.

The table lists this clonotype with many counts. The CDR3: CSAGVREGSWNTEAFF. In nucleotides, the CDR3 is TGCAGCGCTGGGGTCCGCGAAGGTAGTTGGAACACTGAAGCTTTCTTT. The rearrangement links TRBV29-1 to TRBJ1-1; unclear D gene. Germline assignment: CDR1 SQVTM and CDR2 ANQGSEA. V shed 7 bases and J shed 1 base, with 22 bases lying between them. The CDR3 length is 16 residues.

Regarding this clonotype: One end of the junction fails to match germline, which may point to a read error. The chain is built from TRBV4-3 and TRBJ2-1; D is possibly TRBD2 (6 bases). Per germline, CDR1 LGHNA and CDR2 YSLEER. The CDR3 is 15 amino acids. In DNA form, the CDR3 reads TGCGCCAGCAGCCAAGATGGGGACTCCCACAATGAGCAGTTCTTC. Its protein is CASSQDGDSHNEQFF.

V and J are TRBV20-1 and TRBJ2-7; D not certain. Germline values: CDR1 DFQATT, CDR2 SNEGSKA (reference sequence). V was trimmed by 5 bases and J by 1 base, leaving 12 bases between them. The CDR3 contains 13 residues. Written as DNA, the CDR3 is TGCAGTGCTGGAGCTTTCGTATCCTACGAGCAGTACTTC. Protein product: CSAGAFVSYEQYF.

This chain uses TRBV7-9 with TRBJ1-2; D may be TRBD1 (6 bases). The CDR3 loop spans 15 amino acids. CDR1 SEHNR and CDR2 FQNEAQ come from the germline V gene (reference sequence). V was shortened by 0 bases and J by 3 bases, with 11 bases between the two germline ends. In DNA form, the CDR3 reads TGTGCCAGCAGCTTAGCGACAGGACCCTACTATGGCTACACCTTC. It yields the protein CASSLATGPYYGYTF.

On this clonotype: The conserved phenylalanine or tryptophan normally closing the CDR3 is absent here, so this likely arose from a read error. V usage is TRBV3-1 and J usage is TRBJ1-1, with D hard to call. Germline V gene data show CDR1 as LGHDT and CDR2 as YNNKEL (reference sequence). CDR3 length equals 19 residues. The ends were cut back, 4 bases at V and 3 bases at J, with 27 bases in the middle. CDR3 sequence (DNA): TGTGCCAGCAGCCCGCGCTTTTTTAGTACAGCCGTAAGGGACACTGAAGCTTTCCTT. As protein: CASSPRFFSTAVRDTEAFL.

This clonotype has more than one count but fewer than ten. The V gene is TRBV6-2 or TRBV6-3, the J gene TRBJ1-2; the match to TRBD1 covers 8 bases. The germline gives CDR1 MNHEY, CDR2 SVGEGT. CDR3 length equals 14 residues. V lost 8 bases to trimming and J lost 2 bases; unmatched junction nucleotides: 7. The chain's CDR3 is CASWDRSPNYGYTF. The CDR3 coding sequence is TGTGCCAGCTGGGACAGGTCCCCAAACTATGGCTACACCTTC.

The V gene is TRBV19, the J gene TRBJ2-5, with D possibly being TRBD1 (6 bases). Per germline, CDR1 LNHDA and CDR2 SQIVND (reference sequence). This CDR3 contains 13 residues. Trimming removed 3 bases at V and 3 bases at J, with 8 bases between. The CDR3 loop reads CASSMAGEETQYF. As DNA, the CDR3 is TGTGCCAGTAGTATGGCAGGGGAAGAGACCCAGTACTTC.

This clonotype came up many times. The V and J genes are TRBV9 and TRBJ2-5; D is perhaps TRBD2 (6 bases). Germline CDR1 SGDLS, CDR2 YYNGEE. The CDR3 totals 15 residues. V lost 0 bases and J 6 bases, leaving 15 bases between the germline ends. The CDR3 protein is CASSVEAGTGQTQYF. The CDR3 bases are TGTGCCAGCAGCGTAGAGGCCGGGACTGGGCAGACCCAGTACTTC. Together with reference TRBV9 and TRBJ2-5, the CDR3 gives the full variable domain: DSGVTQTPKHLITATGQRVTLRCSPRSGDLSVYWYQQSLDQGLQFLIQYYNGEERAKGNILERFSAQQFPDLHSELNLSSLELGDSALYFCASSVEAGTGQTQYFGPGTRLLVL.

The CDR3 spells CASSFRRDSNSPLHF. DNA for the CDR3: TGTGCCAGCAGTTTTCGCCGGGACAGTAATTCACCCCTCCACTTT. The rearrangement uses TRBV27 and TRBJ1-6; 7 bases match TRBD1. J was trimmed by 6 bases and V by 3 bases; bases with no gene match: 5. Germline CDR1 MNHEY, CDR2 SMNVEV (reference sequence). The CDR3 spans 15 residues.

This clonotype turned up a few times. One junction end does not reproduce the germline sequence, and a read error may be involved. The J gene is TRBJ2-7, the V gene TRBV7-6; D uncertain. The CDR3 contains 12 residues. Germline V gene lookup returns CDR1 SGHVS and CDR2 FNYEAQ. CDR3 residues: CAGSADSYEQYF. The CDR3 DNA reads as TGTGCCGGCAGCGCGGACTCCTACGAGCAGTACTTC. Variable domain in full (rest from reference TRBV7-6 and TRBJ2-7): GAGVSQSPRYKVTKRGQDVALRCDPISGHVSLYWYRQALGQGPEFLTYFNYEAQQDKSGLPNDRFSAERPEGSISTLTIQRTEQRDSAMYRCAGSADSYEQYFGPGTRLTVT.

This clonotype was counted at least ten times. V usage is TRBV7-2 and J usage is TRBJ1-5, with a weak D call TRBD1 (5 bases). V was trimmed by 5 bases and J by 4 bases, leaving 18 bases between them. Germline V gene data show CDR1 as SGHTA and CDR2 as FQGNSA. The CDR3 runs 16 residues. The CDR3 sequence is CASSPDEGRWNQPQHF. The CDR3 DNA reads as TGTGCCAGCAGCCCGGACGAGGGGCGATGGAATCAGCCCCAGCATTTT.

V is TRBV4-3 and J is TRBJ1-1; D gene unclear. The V and J ends lost 0 bases and 4 bases respectively, with 12 bases between them. The germline V gene has CDR1 LGHNA and CDR2 YSLEER. This CDR3 is 15 amino acids long. CDR3 sequence (DNA): TGCGCCAGCAGCCAAGATAGAACAGTAGGCACTGAAGCTTTCTTT. This codes for CASSQDRTVGTEAFF.

This clonotype was seen many times. The rearrangement joins TRBV7-6 to TRBJ2-7; tentatively, D is TRBD1 (6 bases). The germline V and J ends were trimmed by 5 bases and 2 bases, with 13 bases remaining between them. CDR3 length: 14 amino acids. CDR1 and CDR2 (germline): SGHVS, FNYEAQ. The CDR3 DNA reads TGTGCCAGCAGCCCAGTGGGGGCCGCCTACGAGCAGTACTTC. Translation gives CASSPVGAAYEQYF.

This clonotype was observed at least ten times. The chain has TRBV6-5 and TRBJ1-5, with D maybe TRBD1 (6 bases). The CDR3 consists of 14 residues. The germline V gene has CDR1 MNHEY and CDR2 SVGAGI. V dropped 7 bases and J dropped 5 bases, with 15 bases sitting between them. The CDR3 DNA is TGTGCCAGCAAATATAGTCCAGGGGATCAGCCCCAGCATTTT. Amino acids: CASKYSPGDQPQHF.

On this clonotype itself: Possible read error: a much larger clone is one base away. The rearrangement uses TRBV6-5 and TRBJ1-1; D remains unclear. This CDR3 contains 15 residues. Per germline, CDR1 MNHEY and CDR2 SVGAGI. The CDR3 DNA follows: TGTGCCAGTGGCCGGGAGGACTTCCGTACCACTAAAGCTTTCTTT. Its translation is CASGREDFRTTKAFF.

This clonotype showed up many times. The rearrangement links TRBV6-2 or TRBV6-3 to TRBJ1-1, with 8 nucleotides matching TRBD1. Germline-derived CDR1 and CDR2 are MNHEY and SVGEGT. The V and J ends lost 2 bases and 8 bases, in that order; junction bases with no gene match: 4. This CDR3 is 13 amino acids long. The CDR3 region has the DNA TGTGCCAGCAGTTACCCGGACAGGGCAGAAGCTTTCTTT. It yields the protein CASSYPDRAEAFF.

The chain is built from TRBV15 and TRBJ1-2; D is unclear. The length of the CDR3 is 20 residues. Germline CDR1 is LNHNV and CDR2 is YYDKDF (reference sequence). Trimming cost V 5 bases and J 0 bases, with 28 bases left between them. The CDR3 is CATSYSDGMVQTDTNYGYTF. Here the CDR3 DNA reads TGTGCCACCAGCTATAGCGACGGTATGGTCCAAACCGATACTAACTATGGCTACACCTTC.

The J gene is TRBJ2-1, the V gene TRBV4-1; 8 bases are a match to TRBD2. The CDR3 contains 17 residues. The germline CDR1 and CDR2 sequences are MGHRA and YSYEKL. V lost 0 bases, J lost 4 bases, and 8 bases stayed unmatched. CDR3 region: CASSQEGPGLGYNEQFF. The CDR3 DNA follows: TGCGCCAGCAGCCAAGAGGGGCCGGGACTAGGTTACAATGAGCAGTTCTTC.

The rearrangement links TRBV10-3 to TRBJ1-2, with no clear D. V was trimmed by 10 bases and J by 7 bases, leaving 16 bases between them. The germline V gene encodes CDR1 ENHRY and CDR2 SYGVKD. The CDR3 loop spans 12 amino acids. CDR3 sequence (DNA): TGTGCCAACTCACCCCCGGATGGTGGCTACACCTTC. The encoded protein is CANSPPDGGYTF.

This clonotype was seen a handful of times. V and J are TRBV12-3 or TRBV12-4 and TRBJ2-5, with D uncertain. The germline V and J ends were trimmed by 6 bases and 5 bases, with 13 bases remaining between them. The CDR3 is 13 amino acids. The CDR3 is CASSPSFFETQYF. CDR3 DNA: TGTGCCAGCAGCCCCTCATTTTTCGAGACCCAGTACTTC.

The J gene is TRBJ2-7, the V gene TRBV9, with 7 nucleotides matching TRBD1. V shed 0 bases, J shed 1 base, and the junction held 1 base outside the gene matches. Germline-derived CDR1 and CDR2 are SGDLS and YYNGEE. The CDR3 runs 14 residues. CDR3 coding DNA: TGTGCCAGCAGCGTAGTGGGACAGTCCTACGAGCAGTACTTC. Translated, it gives CASSVVGQSYEQYF.

This clonotype has more than one count but fewer than ten. CDR3 in DNA: TGTGCCAGCAGCTCCGGGCCCCAGGCGGATCAGCCCCAGCATTTT. It codes for CASSSGPQADQPQHF. The chain employs TRBV13 and TRBJ1-5; D gene uncertain. Germline CDR1 and CDR2: PRHDT and FYEKMQ (reference sequence). The CDR3 runs 15 residues. Trimming took 4 bases from V and 5 from J, leaving 15 bases between them. Looking up the rest from reference TRBV13 and TRBJ1-5 gives the full variable domain: AAGVIQSPRHLIKEKRETATLKCYPIPRHDTVYWYQQGPGQDPQFLISFYEKMQSDKGSIPDRFSAQQFSDYHSELNMSSLELGDSALYFCASSSGPQADQPQHFGDGTRLSIL.